This TCR beta chain was identified during a study of blood T cell repertoires in COVID-19. The data were produced by immunoSEQ multiplex PCR, yet TCRdb's version contains in-frame clones alone and is incomplete. Of around 200,000 clones detected, approximately 82% appear once; the ten largest clones hold under 3.5%. This CDR3 has 16 residues. CDR1 is SGHRS and CDR2 is YFSETQ in the germline V gene. The germline V and J ends were trimmed by 3 bases and 11 bases, with 23 bases remaining between them. The V call is TRBV5-1, the J call TRBJ1-4; D possibly corresponds to TRBD1 (6 bases). The source is a man in his forties or fifties with active or convalescent COVID-19. Sequencing input: peripheral blood. The CDR3 region has the DNA TGCGCCAGCAGCTCGGTAGATGAACAGGGATCAGGCAAACTGTTTTTT. Amino acids: CASSSVDEQGSGKLFF.